These T cell receptor beta chains were read from a single sample in a study of blood T cell repertoires in COVID-19. TCRdb keeps only in-frame clones here, not all; method: immunoSEQ multiplex PCR. The sample holds 97,000 or so clones; nearly 90% are singletons and the top ten take 2%. Specimen: peripheral blood. The source is a middle-aged man with active COVID-19. The CDR3 runs from the conserved cysteine through the conserved F or W. D genes are given only for firm matches. Part of the rows lack a size; the others show once, few, many or a class for expanded clones.

d_gene: NA; len: 14; v_gene: TRBV7-2; j_gene: TRBJ2-2; abundance: NA; CDR3aa: CASSLGLYTGELFF; CDR3nt: TGTGCCAGCAGCTTGGGCCTATACACCGGGGAGCTGTTTTTT
d_gene: NA; len: 13; v_gene: TRBV4-1; j_gene: TRBJ1-2; abundance: NA; CDR3aa: CASSQVGLAGYTF; CDR3nt: TGCGCCAGCAGCCAAGTGGGACTTGCTGGCTACACCTTC
d_gene: NA; len: 13; v_gene: TRBV3-1/TRBV3-2; j_gene: TRBJ2-3; abundance: NA; CDR3aa: CASSQFGEDTQYF; CDR3nt: TGTGCCAGCAGCCAATTCGGGGAGGATACGCAGTATTTT
d_gene: TRBD1; len: 14; v_gene: TRBV6-5; j_gene: TRBJ2-7; abundance: NA; CDR3aa: CASSYLPGGYEQYF; CDR3nt: TGTGCCAGCAGTTACTTACCAGGGGGCTACGAGCAGTACTTC
d_gene: TRBD2; len: 11; v_gene: TRBV25-1; j_gene: TRBJ2-7; abundance: NA; CDR3aa: CASGEGYEQYF; CDR3nt: TGTGCCAGTGGGGAGGGGTACGAGCAGTACTTC
d_gene: TRBD2; len: 15; v_gene: TRBV5-4; j_gene: TRBJ2-7; abundance: NA; CDR3aa: CASSLGGGRIYEQYF; CDR3nt: TGTGCCAGCAGCCTCGGGGGGGGACGAATCTACGAGCAGTACTTC
d_gene: TRBD2; len: 18; v_gene: TRBV7-2; j_gene: TRBJ2-7; abundance: NA; CDR3aa: CASSPRTSGGAFSPEQYF; CDR3nt: TGTGCCAGCAGCCCACGGACTAGCGGGGGGGCTTTCTCACCCGAGCAGTACTTC
d_gene: NA; len: 10; v_gene: TRBV18; j_gene: TRBJ2-5; abundance: NA; CDR3aa: CASSKETQYF; CDR3nt: TGTGCCAGCTCCAAAGAGACCCAGTACTTC
d_gene: NA; len: 13; v_gene: TRBV30; j_gene: TRBJ1-5; abundance: NA; CDR3aa: CAWSSAQGQPQHF; CDR3nt: TGTGCCTGGAGTAGCGCTCAAGGACAGCCCCAGCATTTT
d_gene: NA; len: 15; v_gene: TRBV5-4; j_gene: TRBJ1-3; abundance: NA; CDR3aa: CASSLWTNSGNTIYF; CDR3nt: TGTGCCAGCAGCCTATGGACAAACTCTGGAAACACCATATATTTT
d_gene: NA; len: 15; v_gene: TRBV11-3; j_gene: TRBJ2-2; abundance: NA; CDR3aa: CASSLGGELTGELFF; CDR3nt: TGTGCCAGCAGCTTAGGCGGGGAACTCACCGGGGAGCTGTTTTTT
d_gene: NA; len: 16; v_gene: TRBV4-2; j_gene: TRBJ1-4; abundance: NA; CDR3aa: CASSQDGAGDYEKLFF; CDR3nt: TGTGCCAGCAGCCAAGATGGAGCAGGGGATTATGAAAAACTGTTTTTT
d_gene: TRBD1; len: 13; v_gene: TRBV11-3; j_gene: TRBJ1-1; abundance: NA; CDR3aa: CASSFTGGTEAFF; CDR3nt: TGTGCCAGCAGCTTTACAGGGGGCACTGAAGCTTTCTTT
d_gene: TRBD1; len: 14; v_gene: TRBV7-6; j_gene: TRBJ1-6; abundance: NA; CDR3aa: CASSLEQGGSPLHF; CDR3nt: TGTGCCAGCAGCTTAGAACAGGGGGGCTCACCCCTCCACTTT
d_gene: NA; len: 15; v_gene: TRBV5-4; j_gene: TRBJ1-1; abundance: NA; CDR3aa: CASSLDPGRKTEAFF; CDR3nt: TGTGCCAGCAGCTTGGACCCGGGAAGGAAAACTGAAGCTTTCTTT
d_gene: NA; len: 16; v_gene: TRBV6-1; j_gene: TRBJ2-3; abundance: NA; CDR3aa: CASSDPAMITRDTQYF; CDR3nt: TGTGCCAGCAGTGACCCCGCTATGATCACGCGGGATACGCAGTATTTT
d_gene: TRBD2; len: 14; v_gene: TRBV7-9; j_gene: TRBJ2-3; abundance: NA; CDR3aa: CASSHRLAGDTQYF; CDR3nt: TGTGCCAGCAGCCACCGACTAGCGGGGGATACGCAGTATTTT
d_gene: TRBD1; len: 13; v_gene: TRBV5-1; j_gene: TRBJ1-1; abundance: NA; CDR3aa: CASSRDREGDTFF; CDR3nt: TGCGCCAGCAGCAGGGACAGGGAAGGGGACACTTTCTTT
d_gene: NA; len: 13; v_gene: TRBV18; j_gene: TRBJ2-7; abundance: NA; CDR3aa: CASSPIPAYEQYF; CDR3nt: TGTGCCAGCTCACCAATCCCCGCCTACGAGCAGTACTTC
d_gene: NA; len: 16; v_gene: TRBV3-1/TRBV3-2; j_gene: TRBJ1-1; abundance: once; CDR3aa: CASSQDSDMGNTEAFF; CDR3nt: TGTGCCAGCAGCCAAGATTCTGACATGGGGAACACTGAAGCTTTCTTT
d_gene: NA; len: 14; v_gene: TRBV19; j_gene: TRBJ1-2; abundance: NA; CDR3aa: CASKPPGESYGYTF; CDR3nt: TGTGCCAGTAAACCCCCCGGGGAATCCTATGGCTACACCTTC
d_gene: TRBD2; len: 12; v_gene: TRBV9; j_gene: TRBJ2-7; abundance: NA; CDR3aa: CASSRGGYEQYF; CDR3nt: TGTGCCAGCTCCCGGGGGGGGTACGAGCAGTACTTC
d_gene: TRBD1; len: 16; v_gene: TRBV4-2; j_gene: TRBJ2-7; abundance: NA; CDR3aa: CASSQDRGQGFYEQYF; CDR3nt: TGTGCCAGCAGCCAAGATAGGGGACAGGGGTTCTACGAGCAGTACTTC
d_gene: TRBD2; len: 15; v_gene: TRBV11-2; j_gene: TRBJ2-7; abundance: NA; CDR3aa: CASSYTSGGSYEQYF; CDR3nt: TGTGCCAGCAGCTACACTAGCGGGGGGTCCTACGAGCAGTACTTC
d_gene: NA; len: 14; v_gene: TRBV27; j_gene: TRBJ1-1; abundance: NA; CDR3aa: CASTRDSKNTEAFF; CDR3nt: TGTGCCAGCACACGGGACTCTAAAAACACTGAAGCTTTCTTT
d_gene: TRBD2; len: 16; v_gene: TRBV2; j_gene: TRBJ2-3; abundance: NA; CDR3aa: CASIKERGAYTDTQYF; CDR3nt: TGTGCGAGTATCAAGGAGCGGGGGGCTTACACAGATACGCAGTATTTT
d_gene: NA; len: 15; v_gene: TRBV4-3; j_gene: TRBJ1-4; abundance: NA; CDR3aa: CASSQEARVREKLFF; CDR3nt: TGCGCCAGCAGCCAAGAGGCCAGGGTTCGGGAAAAACTGTTTTTT
d_gene: NA; len: 15; v_gene: TRBV7-7; j_gene: TRBJ2-1; abundance: NA; CDR3aa: CASSLAPGGHNEQFF; CDR3nt: TGTGCTAGCAGCTTAGCCCCCGGAGGGCACAATGAGCAGTTCTTC
d_gene: NA; len: 15; v_gene: TRBV7-2; j_gene: TRBJ1-1; abundance: NA; CDR3aa: CASSSHLGVRTEAFF; CDR3nt: TGTGCCAGCAGCTCCCATTTAGGGGTGAGGACTGAAGCTTTCTTT
d_gene: NA; len: 14; v_gene: TRBV9; j_gene: TRBJ2-3; abundance: once; CDR3aa: CASSVDVRGDTQYF; CDR3nt: TGTGCCAGCAGCGTAGATGTCCGGGGAGATACGCAGTATTTT
d_gene: TRBD1; len: 12; v_gene: TRBV12-3/TRBV12-4; j_gene: TRBJ1-4; abundance: NA; CDR3aa: CASSDRGGKLFF; CDR3nt: TGTGCCAGCAGTGACAGGGGGGGAAAACTGTTTTTT
d_gene: NA; len: 17; v_gene: TRBV27; j_gene: TRBJ1-1; abundance: NA; CDR3aa: CASTPYGGGQMNTEAFF; CDR3nt: TGTGCCAGCACCCCGTATGGAGGAGGGCAAATGAACACTGAAGCTTTCTTT
d_gene: TRBD1; len: 14; v_gene: TRBV5-1; j_gene: TRBJ2-5; abundance: NA; CDR3aa: CASSQGGLGETQYF; CDR3nt: TGCGCCAGCAGCCAAGGGGGCCTGGGGGAGACCCAGTACTTC
d_gene: NA; len: 15; v_gene: TRBV30; j_gene: TRBJ2-5; abundance: NA; CDR3aa: CAWSVKDRVQDTQYF; CDR3nt: TGTGCCTGGAGTGTAAAGGACAGAGTACAAGACACCCAGTACTTC
d_gene: TRBD2; len: 15; v_gene: TRBV6-1; j_gene: TRBJ2-5; abundance: NA; CDR3aa: CASSEASGWAGTQYF; CDR3nt: TGTGCCAGCAGTGAGGCTAGCGGGTGGGCGGGGACCCAGTACTTC
d_gene: NA; len: 15; v_gene: TRBV28; j_gene: TRBJ2-1; abundance: NA; CDR3aa: CASSLYGNSYNEQFF; CDR3nt: TGTGCCAGCAGTTTATACGGGAACTCTTACAATGAGCAGTTCTTC
d_gene: NA; len: 13; v_gene: TRBV11-3; j_gene: TRBJ1-1; abundance: once; CDR3aa: CASSFSPGTEAFF; CDR3nt: TGTGCCAGCAGCTTTTCACCGGGGACTGAAGCTTTCTTT
d_gene: NA; len: 13; v_gene: TRBV12-3/TRBV12-4; j_gene: TRBJ2-1; abundance: once; CDR3aa: CASTRAKRNEQFF; CDR3nt: TGTGCCAGCACGAGAGCTAAGAGGAATGAGCAGTTCTTC
d_gene: NA; len: 16; v_gene: TRBV4-1; j_gene: TRBJ1-1; abundance: NA; CDR3aa: CASSYVLDRRGTEAFF; CDR3nt: TGCGCCAGCAGTTACGTTTTGGACCGCCGGGGCACTGAAGCTTTCTTT
d_gene: TRBD1; len: 13; v_gene: TRBV7-9; j_gene: TRBJ2-1; abundance: NA; CDR3aa: CASSSAGGHEQFF; CDR3nt: TGTGCCAGCAGCTCGGCAGGGGGCCATGAGCAGTTCTTC
d_gene: NA; len: 13; v_gene: TRBV12-3/TRBV12-4; j_gene: TRBJ2-1; abundance: NA; CDR3aa: CASSGAGSNEQFF; CDR3nt: TGTGCCAGCAGTGGTGCGGGGAGCAATGAGCAGTTCTTC
d_gene: NA; len: 18; v_gene: TRBV7-9; j_gene: TRBJ2-1; abundance: NA; CDR3aa: CASSAPPRTRGLRNEQFF; CDR3nt: TGTGCCAGCAGCGCCCCCCCGCGAACAAGGGGTCTAAGGAATGAGCAGTTCTTC
d_gene: TRBD1; len: 16; v_gene: TRBV5-4; j_gene: TRBJ2-2; abundance: few; CDR3aa: CASSRVGQRNTGELFF; CDR3nt: TGTGCCAGCAGCCGAGTGGGACAGAGGAACACCGGGGAGCTGTTTTTT
d_gene: TRBD2; len: 18; v_gene: TRBV27; j_gene: TRBJ2-1; abundance: once; CDR3aa: CASSLQWLAGEYNNEQFF; CDR3nt: TGTGCCAGCAGTTTACAGTGGCTAGCGGGGGAATATAACAATGAGCAGTTCTTC
d_gene: NA; len: 13; v_gene: TRBV5-6; j_gene: TRBJ2-5; abundance: NA; CDR3aa: CASSLRRGETQYF; CDR3nt: TGTGCCAGCAGCTTGAGGCGCGGAGAGACCCAGTACTTC
d_gene: TRBD2; len: 17; v_gene: TRBV10-3; j_gene: TRBJ2-1; abundance: NA; CDR3aa: CAISARLAGDSYNEQFF; CDR3nt: TGTGCCATCAGTGCCAGGCTAGCGGGGGACTCCTACAATGAGCAGTTCTTC
d_gene: TRBD2; len: 18; v_gene: TRBV7-9; j_gene: TRBJ2-2; abundance: few; CDR3aa: CASSPRLAGAQNTGELFF; CDR3nt: TGTGCCAGCAGCCCTAGACTAGCGGGGGCCCAGAACACCGGGGAGCTGTTTTTT
d_gene: NA; len: 15; v_gene: TRBV10-3; j_gene: TRBJ2-3; abundance: NA; CDR3aa: CAISGGLPSTDTQYF; CDR3nt: TGTGCCATCAGTGGTGGTCTACCGAGCACAGATACGCAGTATTTT
d_gene: TRBD1; len: 18; v_gene: TRBV7-2; j_gene: TRBJ1-2; abundance: NA; CDR3aa: CASSNTRTGTGGADGYTF; CDR3nt: TGTGCCAGCAGCAACACCCGGACCGGGACAGGTGGGGCCGATGGCTACACCTTC
d_gene: TRBD1; len: 14; v_gene: TRBV5-1; j_gene: TRBJ1-4; abundance: NA; CDR3aa: CASSPGTGRQKLFF; CDR3nt: TGCGCCAGCAGCCCAGGGACAGGGCGGCAAAAACTGTTTTTT
d_gene: NA; len: 14; v_gene: TRBV5-5; j_gene: TRBJ1-4; abundance: NA; CDR3aa: CASSPREGSVELFF; CDR3nt: TGTGCCAGCAGCCCGCGGGAGGGAAGTGTAGAACTGTTTTTT
d_gene: TRBD1; len: 18; v_gene: TRBV27; j_gene: TRBJ2-6; abundance: once; CDR3aa: CASSKWTGPNSGANVLTF; CDR3nt: TGTGCCAGCAGCAAATGGACAGGGCCAAACTCTGGGGCCAACGTCCTGACTTTC
d_gene: NA; len: 13; v_gene: TRBV7-2; j_gene: TRBJ1-3; abundance: NA; CDR3aa: CASSRGWGNTIYF; CDR3nt: TGTGCCAGCAGCCGGGGGTGGGGAAACACCATATATTTT
d_gene: NA; len: 13; v_gene: TRBV7-2; j_gene: TRBJ2-4; abundance: once; CDR3aa: CASSLVRGDIQYF; CDR3nt: TGTGCCAGCAGCCTGGTACGGGGAGACATTCAGTACTTC
d_gene: TRBD1; len: 16; v_gene: TRBV7-9; j_gene: TRBJ1-6; abundance: NA; CDR3aa: CASSSDRGTNNSPLHF; CDR3nt: TGTGCCAGCAGCTCGGACAGGGGTACGAATAATTCACCCCTCCACTTT
d_gene: NA; len: 16; v_gene: TRBV5-1; j_gene: TRBJ2-2; abundance: NA; CDR3aa: CASSPLRQTNTGELFF; CDR3nt: TGCGCCAGCAGCCCCCTCAGACAGACCAACACCGGGGAGCTGTTTTTT